This TCR beta chain emerged from a study of T-cell reconstitution after alpha-beta-depleted transplantation in children. This clonotype came up many times. CDR1 is DFQATT, CDR2 SNEGSKA, per germline (reference sequence). The V gene end was trimmed by 0 bases and the J gene end by 7 bases; junction bases not matched to a gene: 13. The CDR3 is 16 amino acids. Unique molecular identifiers were incorporated during preparation of the TCRbeta library. Each CDR3 protein gets one entry after TCRdb re-called the PCR reads with MiXCR. The data contain about 110,000 distinct CDR3 sequences, approximately 10% of them singletons.

The origin of this receptor is a human donor who donated a stem cell graft to a child with acute lymphoblastic leukemia. Sequencing was performed on PBMCs from the stem cell graft donor, taken from the stem cell graft. The chain carries TRBV20-1 and TRBJ2-7; 9 nucleotides match TRBD1. The CDR3 is CSARDPTGGAPREQYF. CDR3 nucleotides: TGCAGTGCTAGAGACCCTACAGGGGGCGCCCCGAGGGAGCAGTACTTC.